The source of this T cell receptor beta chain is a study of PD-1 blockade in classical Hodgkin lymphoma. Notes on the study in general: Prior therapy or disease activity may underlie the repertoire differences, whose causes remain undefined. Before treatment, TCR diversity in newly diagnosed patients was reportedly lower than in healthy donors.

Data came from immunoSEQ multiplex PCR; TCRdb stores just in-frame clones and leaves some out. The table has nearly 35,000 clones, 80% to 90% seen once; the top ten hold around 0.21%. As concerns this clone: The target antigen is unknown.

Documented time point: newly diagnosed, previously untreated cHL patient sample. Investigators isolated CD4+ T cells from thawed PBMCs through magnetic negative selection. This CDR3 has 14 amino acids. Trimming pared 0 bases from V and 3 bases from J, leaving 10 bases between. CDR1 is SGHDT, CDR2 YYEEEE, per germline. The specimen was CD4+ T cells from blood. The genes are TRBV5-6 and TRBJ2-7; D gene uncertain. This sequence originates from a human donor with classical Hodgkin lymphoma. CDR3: CASSLDSSFYEQYF. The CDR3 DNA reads TGTGCCAGCAGCTTGGATAGCTCCTTCTACGAGCAGTACTTC.